The present T cell receptor (beta chain) was sequenced within a study of OX40 agonist ivuxolimab in advanced cancers. Broadly, across the study: Ivuxolimab was an agonistic, fully human IgG2 monoclonal antibody directed against OX40 (CD134), a costimulatory receptor. The dose-escalation cohort was around 84% male with a mean age of approximately 60 years, ranging from roughly 23 to 90. Partial responses were achieved by three dose-escalation patients, of whom one had hepatocellular carcinoma and two had cutaneous melanoma. Of the approximately 54 dose-escalation patients, hepatocellular carcinoma was present in around 20, melanoma in around 15, renal cell carcinoma in 9 and head and neck cancer in 9. Patients were allowed to have had prior anti-PD-1, anti-PD-L1 or anti-CTLA-4 therapy, and around 43% of the dose-escalation patients had been treated with checkpoint inhibitors. The paper describes the monotherapy dose-escalation part (N ≈ 50 patients) of the phase I trial of ivuxolimab. The purpose of peripheral TCRbeta sequencing was to test whether ivuxolimab changed TCR sequence diversity and led to clonal T-cell expansion. Intravenous ivuxolimab was administered to patients every 2 weeks at six dose levels: 0.01, 0.1, 0.3, 1.5, 3 and 10 mg/kg. Study-wide conclusions, independent of this receptor: After ivuxolimab, more expanded clones were found on average in CD8+ T cells than in CD4+ T cells. In the 0.1-3.0 mg/kg groups, partial responders had among the lowest normalized peripheral clonal expansion, particularly in CD8+ T cells. Low levels of normalized T-cell clonal expansion were also seen in some patients who did not respond. At doses from 0.1 to 3.0 mg/kg, clonal expansion was seen in both CD4+ and CD8+ blood T cells between baseline and week 6. The antigen specificity of the clonally expanded peripheral T cells was not determined.

Of note for this clone: What antigen it recognizes has not been identified. The sample holds no much larger clone one base away, and base qualities are not on file.

CDR3 length: 14 amino acids, cysteine to phenylalanine. Only CDR3 DNA is held: 42 bases, read in frame from base 1. CDR1 and CDR2 are read off the germline V gene (reference sequence) as MNHEY and SMNVEV. V has 5 bases trimmed and J has 1 base trimmed; junction bases matching no gene number 4. Patients with a history of autoimmune disease or receiving systemic immunosuppression were excluded from the trial. Peripheral blood for TCR sequencing was collected from all dose cohorts at baseline, on cycle 4 day 1, and on cycle 7 day 1. Samples were obtained from an open-label, multicenter, first-in-human phase I dose-escalation trial of ivuxolimab. The trial enrolled adults with locally advanced or metastatic head and neck squamous cell, hepatocellular, melanoma or renal cell carcinoma. CD4+ and CD8+ T cells were sorted separately from peripheral blood before TCR sequencing. Genomic DNA was isolated from the sorted cells so that the TCRbeta CDR3 region could be sequenced. The immunoSEQ Assay was used for sequencing of TCRbeta CDR3 regions. This immuneACCESS table, as held by TCRdb, lists in-frame sequences with V and J called but not all clones. Of the missing ones, under half trace to an unresolved V gene in checked studies; the others have no known cause. This sample comprises about 35,000 clones, roughly 80% of them detected only once. Of the sample, under 25% falls within the top ten clones.

The sequence was obtained from an adult with an advanced solid tumor such as melanoma, head and neck, liver or kidney cancer. The chain is assembled from TRBV27 and TRBJ1-1; TRBD1 lines up with 7 middle nucleotides. Sequences were derived from CD4+ or CD8+ T cells sorted from blood, sampled in a trial of the OX40 agonist ivuxolimab. The CDR3 loop reads CASSLQGRNTEAFF. The DNA sequence reads TGTGCCAGCAGTCTACAGGGGAGGAACACTGAAGCTTTCTTT.